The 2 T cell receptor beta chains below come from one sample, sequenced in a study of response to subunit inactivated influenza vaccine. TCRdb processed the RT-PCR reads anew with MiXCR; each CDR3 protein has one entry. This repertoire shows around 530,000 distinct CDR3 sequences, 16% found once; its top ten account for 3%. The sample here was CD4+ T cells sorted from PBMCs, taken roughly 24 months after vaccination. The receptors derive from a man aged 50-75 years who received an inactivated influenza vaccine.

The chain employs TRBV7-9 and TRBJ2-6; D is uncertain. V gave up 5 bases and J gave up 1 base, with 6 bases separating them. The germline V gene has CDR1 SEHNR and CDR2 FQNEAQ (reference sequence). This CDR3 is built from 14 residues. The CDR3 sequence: CASSPPSGANVLTF. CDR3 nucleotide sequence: TGTGCCAGCAGCCCCCCTTCTGGGGCCAACGTCCTGACTTTC.

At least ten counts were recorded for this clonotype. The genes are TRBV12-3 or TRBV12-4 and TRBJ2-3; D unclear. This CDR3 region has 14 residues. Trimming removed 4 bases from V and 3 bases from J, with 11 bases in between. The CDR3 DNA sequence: TGTGCCAGCAGTTATACCAGAGGTACAGATACGCAGTATTTT. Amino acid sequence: CASSYTRGTDTQYF.